This TCR beta chain emerged from a study of T cells in Graves' hyperthyroidism and ophthalmopathy. TCR beta CDR3 sequences were amplified from RNA transcripts. A first-round RT-PCR of the TCR CDR3 used the HTBI primer set. TCRdb ran MiXCR on the multiplex PCR reads and lists one entry per CDR3 protein. The sample shows more than 500,000 distinct CDR3 sequences, about 14% of them seen only once. The CDR3 covers 11 residues. The V gene lost 6 bases and the J gene lost 8 bases, with 10 bases spanning the gap. Many counts were recorded for this clonotype. The TCR comes from a woman between 35 and 50 years old with Graves' ophthalmopathy. Specimen: blood. V usage is TRBV12-3 or TRBV12-4 and J usage is TRBJ1-2; no clear D gene. As DNA, the CDR3 is TGTGCCAGCAGAAACCCTGGGGGCTACACCTTC. This translates into CASRNPGGYTF.